This TCR beta chain was identified during a study of CXCR3-negative and CXCR3-positive naive CD8 T cells. Study results and limitations: Researchers report CXCR3 expression partially decreased after cryopreservation, with fresh PBMCs used in most assays. Each naive subset displayed comparably high diversity, whereas memory CD8+ cells displayed much lower diversity.

All TRB cDNA libraries came from 5' RACE performed with UMI labels. TCRdb re-analyzed the 5' RACE reads; it lists each CDR3 protein once, without DNA. The clone table shows about 26,000 distinct CDR3 sequences, with the ten largest holding around 2.8%. This CDR3 comprises 13 residues. Of note for this clonotype: Its antigen is not identified.

The chain carries TRBV12-3 or TRBV12-4 and TRBJ1-5; TCRdb's assignment of TRBD1 cannot be checked, as there is no DNA. The sequenced sample consisted of naive CXCR3- CD8+ T cells from blood. Subset reported: CD45RO-CCR7+CD27+CD95- naive CD8+ T cells lacking CXCR3 (TNR3-). This receptor was obtained from a human donor in good health. Some clones in this sample may be carry-over from other donors' samples. CDR3 loop: CASSFGGREPQHF.